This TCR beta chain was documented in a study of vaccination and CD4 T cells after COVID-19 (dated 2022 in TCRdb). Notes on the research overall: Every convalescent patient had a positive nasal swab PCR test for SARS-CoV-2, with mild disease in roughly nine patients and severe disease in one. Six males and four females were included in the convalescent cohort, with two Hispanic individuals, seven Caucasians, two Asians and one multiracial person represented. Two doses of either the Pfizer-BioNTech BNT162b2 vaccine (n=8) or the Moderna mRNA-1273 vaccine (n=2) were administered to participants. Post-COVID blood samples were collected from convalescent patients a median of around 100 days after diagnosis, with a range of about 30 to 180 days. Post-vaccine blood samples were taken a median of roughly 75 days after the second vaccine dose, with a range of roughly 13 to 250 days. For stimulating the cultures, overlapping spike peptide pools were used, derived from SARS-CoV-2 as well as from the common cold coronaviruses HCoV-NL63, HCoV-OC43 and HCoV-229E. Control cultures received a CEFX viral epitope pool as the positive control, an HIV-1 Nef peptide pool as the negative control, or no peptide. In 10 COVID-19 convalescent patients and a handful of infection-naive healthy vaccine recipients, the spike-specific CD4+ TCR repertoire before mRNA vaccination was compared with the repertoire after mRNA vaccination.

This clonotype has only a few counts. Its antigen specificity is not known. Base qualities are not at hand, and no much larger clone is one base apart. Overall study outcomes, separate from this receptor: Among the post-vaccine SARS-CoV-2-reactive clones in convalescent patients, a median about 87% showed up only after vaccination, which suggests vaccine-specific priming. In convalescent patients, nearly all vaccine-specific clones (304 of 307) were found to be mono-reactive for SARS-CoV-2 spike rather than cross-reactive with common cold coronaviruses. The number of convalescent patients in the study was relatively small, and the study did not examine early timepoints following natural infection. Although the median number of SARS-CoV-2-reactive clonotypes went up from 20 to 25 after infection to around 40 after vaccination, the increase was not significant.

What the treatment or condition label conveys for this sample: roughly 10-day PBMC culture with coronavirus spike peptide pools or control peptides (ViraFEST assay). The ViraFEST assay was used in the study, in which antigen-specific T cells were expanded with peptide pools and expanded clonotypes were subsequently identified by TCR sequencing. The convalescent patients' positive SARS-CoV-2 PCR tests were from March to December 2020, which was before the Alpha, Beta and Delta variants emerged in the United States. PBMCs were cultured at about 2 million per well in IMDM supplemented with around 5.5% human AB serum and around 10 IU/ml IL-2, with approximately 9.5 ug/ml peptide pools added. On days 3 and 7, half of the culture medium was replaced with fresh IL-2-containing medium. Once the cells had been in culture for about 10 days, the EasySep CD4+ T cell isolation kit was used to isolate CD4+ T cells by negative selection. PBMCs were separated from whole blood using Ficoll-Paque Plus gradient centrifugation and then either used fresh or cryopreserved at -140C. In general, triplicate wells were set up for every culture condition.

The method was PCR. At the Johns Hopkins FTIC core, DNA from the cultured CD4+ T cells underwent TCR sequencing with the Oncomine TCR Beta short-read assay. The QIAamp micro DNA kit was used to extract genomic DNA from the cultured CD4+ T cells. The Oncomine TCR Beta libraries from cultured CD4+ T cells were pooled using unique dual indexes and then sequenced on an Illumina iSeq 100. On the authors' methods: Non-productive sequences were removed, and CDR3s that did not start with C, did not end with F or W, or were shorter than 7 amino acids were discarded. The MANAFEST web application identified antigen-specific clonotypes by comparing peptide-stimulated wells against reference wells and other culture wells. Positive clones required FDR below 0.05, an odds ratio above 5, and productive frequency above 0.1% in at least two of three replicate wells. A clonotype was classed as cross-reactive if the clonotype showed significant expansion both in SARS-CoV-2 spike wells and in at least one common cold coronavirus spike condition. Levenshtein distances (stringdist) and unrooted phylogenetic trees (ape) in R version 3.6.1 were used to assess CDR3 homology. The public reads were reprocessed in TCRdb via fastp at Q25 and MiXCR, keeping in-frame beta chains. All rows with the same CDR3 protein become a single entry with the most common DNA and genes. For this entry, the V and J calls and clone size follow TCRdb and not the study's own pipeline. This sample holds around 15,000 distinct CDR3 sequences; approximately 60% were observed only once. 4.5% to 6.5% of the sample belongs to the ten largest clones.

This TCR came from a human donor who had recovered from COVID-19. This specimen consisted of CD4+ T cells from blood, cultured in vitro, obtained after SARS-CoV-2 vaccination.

For the CDR3, the sequence is CASSKEGGAGELFF. Read as DNA, the sequence is TGTGCCAGCAGCAAAGAGGGTGGGGCCGGGGAGCTGTTTTTT. The chain is made from TRBV7-2 and TRBJ2-2; TRBD2 could be the D gene, as 5 bases match. Via the germline V gene, CDR1 is SGHTA and CDR2 FQGNSA. CDR3 length: 14 amino acids, cysteine to phenylalanine. Left in the record is the CDR3 DNA by itself, 42 bases read in frame from the first base. V is cut by 5 bases and J by 6 bases, and the space between the germline ends is 13 bases.